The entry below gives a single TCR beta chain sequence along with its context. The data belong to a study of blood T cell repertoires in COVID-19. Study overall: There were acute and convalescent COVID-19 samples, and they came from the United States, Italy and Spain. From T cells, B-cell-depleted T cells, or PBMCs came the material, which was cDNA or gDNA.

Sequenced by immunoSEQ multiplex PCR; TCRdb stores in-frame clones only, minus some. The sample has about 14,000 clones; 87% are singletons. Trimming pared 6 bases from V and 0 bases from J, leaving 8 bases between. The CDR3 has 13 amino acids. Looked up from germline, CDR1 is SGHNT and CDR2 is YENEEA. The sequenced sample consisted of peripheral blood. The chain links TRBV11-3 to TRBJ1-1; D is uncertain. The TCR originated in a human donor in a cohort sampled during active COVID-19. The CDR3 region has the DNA TGTGCCAGCAGACTTACAGTGAACACTGAAGCTTTCTTT. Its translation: CASRLTVNTEAFF.